Below, 23 T cell receptor beta chains from the same sample are listed, as sequenced in a study of blood T cells in healthy people across ages. Next came a second PCR, run for about 7 to 12 cycles, which used a sample-barcoded 5' primer along with a J-beta primer mix. TCRdb itself ran the 5' RACE reads through MiXCR, one entry per CDR3 protein. The table has about 1.4 million distinct CDR3 sequences, approximately 63% seen once. The material sequenced was blood. These receptors all stem from a young man in good health.

This clonotype came up a few times. J is TRBJ2-4 and V is TRBV29-1; D possibly corresponds to TRBD2 (6 bases). Trimming cost V 4 bases and J 12 bases, with 13 bases left between them. Germline CDR1 reads SQVTM; CDR2 reads ANQGSEA. The CDR3 covers 11 residues. This CDR3 reads CSVGSGTYQYF. In nucleotides, the CDR3 is TGCAGCGTTGGCTCCGGGACTTATCAGTACTTC.

V and J are TRBV10-3 and TRBJ1-5; D is undetermined. Germline V gives CDR1 ENHRY, CDR2 SYGVKD. The CDR3 runs 16 residues. The V and J ends lost 3 bases and 4 bases respectively, with 16 bases between them. The CDR3 region is CAISDPPRGRNQPQHF. Written as DNA, the CDR3 is TGTGCCATCAGTGATCCCCCCCGGGGTCGGAATCAGCCCCAGCATTTT.

The chain links TRBV2 to TRBJ2-7; 11 bases match TRBD2. This CDR3 is 17 amino acids long. V shed 2 bases and J 1 base; nucleotides not matched to a gene: 7. CDR1 and CDR2 from the germline V gene are SNHLY and FYNNEI. For the CDR3, the DNA is TGTGCCAGCAGTGAACCCACTAGCGGGAGTTCGTCCTACGAGCAGTACTTC. Translating it yields CASSEPTSGSSSYEQYF.

This clonotype came up a few times. The gene calls are TRBV20-1 and TRBJ2-4, with TRBD2 matching 14 bases. The CDR3 consists of 16 residues. The V segment lost 0 bases and the J segment 4 bases; nucleotides outside the gene matches: 2. Germline V gene lookup returns CDR1 DFQATT and CDR2 SNEGSKA (reference sequence). Here the CDR3 DNA reads TGCAGTGCTAGAGATAGGACTAGCGGGGGGAAAAACATTCAGTACTTC. Translation gives CSARDRTSGGKNIQYF.

This clonotype was observed a few times. This chain joins TRBV13 and TRBJ2-5, with 8 bases identical to TRBD1. Germline CDR1 and CDR2: PRHDT and FYEKMQ (reference sequence). Losses at the gene ends were 4 bases for V and 7 bases for J; bases not matched to a gene: 14. The CDR3 sequence is 16 residues long. CDR3: CASSSTGGMPEWTQYF. The CDR3 coding sequence is TGTGCCAGCAGCTCCACAGGGGGAATGCCGGAGTGGACCCAGTACTTC.

The gene calls are TRBV9 and TRBJ1-2; D remains unclear. The CDR3 totals 14 residues. Germline V lookup: CDR1 SGDLS, CDR2 YYNGEE. V lost 2 bases, J lost 6 bases, and 14 bases lay in between. This CDR3 reads CASSVSPISDGYTF. The CDR3 DNA reads as TGTGCCAGCAGCGTCAGTCCGATCTCGGATGGCTACACCTTC.

The gene calls are TRBV4-2 and TRBJ1-2; D unclear. V lost 3 bases and J 8 bases, leaving 7 bases between the germline ends. Germline CDR1 LGHNA, CDR2 YNFKEQ. CDR3 size: 11 residues. CDR3 region: CASSQSWGYTF. The CDR3 DNA is TGTGCCAGCAGCCAGTCCTGGGGCTACACCTTC.

Concerning this clonotype itself: Mismatch with germline at one junction end may stem from a read error. The chain joins TRBV20-1 to TRBJ2-1; the D gene could be TRBD1 or TRBD2 (5 bases each). This CDR3 is built from 11 residues. The V gene's germline CDR1 is DFQATT and CDR2 SNEGSKA (reference sequence). CDR3 protein: CSAMSGTQALF. As DNA, the CDR3 is TGCAGTGCTATGTCCGGGACCCAGGCTCTCTTC.

This clonotype was observed a single time. The CDR3 nucleotides are TGTGCCAGCAGCTCTTCGATGCAAGAGACCCAGTACTTC. Residues: CASSSSMQETQYF. The chain couples TRBV11-2 to TRBJ2-5; D is unclear. V lost 4 bases, J lost 2 bases, and 8 bases lay in between. There are 13 residues in the CDR3. Germline CDR1 and CDR2: SGHAT and FQNNGV.

This clonotype was recorded a few times. The V gene is TRBV7-2, the J gene TRBJ2-4; D not resolved. The CDR3 covers 15 residues. V was pared by 5 bases and J by 13 bases, with 24 bases between. Per germline, CDR1 SGHTA and CDR2 FQGNSA. The chain's CDR3 is CASSPQDGFPKEQYF. DNA for the CDR3: TGTGCCAGCAGCCCTCAGGACGGGTTCCCTAAAGAGCAGTACTTC.

This chain joins TRBV18 and TRBJ2-6; TRBD2 might be the D (6 bases). The CDR3 is 16 residues long. CDR1 is KGHSH and CDR2 is LQKENI in the germline V gene. The ends were cut back, 3 bases at V and 0 bases at J, with 9 bases in the middle. The CDR3 DNA reads as TGTGCCAGCTCACCTGCGGGGCCCTCTGGGGCCAACGTCCTGACTTTC. Protein product: CASSPAGPSGANVLTF.

This chain connects TRBV12-3 or TRBV12-4 to TRBJ2-7; D gene unclear. The closer fit of TRBJ2-4 to the DNA end suggests the J call may be wrong. CDR3 length: 15 residues. The DNA of the CDR3 is TGTGCCAGCAGTACCAACAGAGACCCCAAAAACATTCAGTACTTC. This translates into CASSTNRDPKNIQYF.

The rearrangement uses TRBV5-1 and TRBJ2-7, with D possibly TRBD1 on 5 matching bases. V lost 1 base, J lost 0 bases, and 8 bases lay in between. The germline CDR1 and CDR2 sequences are SGHRS and YFSETQ. The CDR3 spans 14 residues. The CDR3 sequence is CASSLTGHSYEQYF. DNA for the CDR3: TGCGCCAGCAGCTTGACTGGACACTCCTACGAGCAGTACTTC.

This clonotype has just a few counts. The CDR3 DNA sequence: TGCAGCGTTAGGGTCATGAACACTGAAGCTTTCTTT. Its protein is CSVRVMNTEAFF. The V and J genes are TRBV29-1 and TRBJ1-1; D is uncertain. V shed 5 bases and J shed 0 bases, with 7 bases lying between them. Germline values: CDR1 SQVTM, CDR2 ANQGSEA. The CDR3 has 12 residues.

The V gene is TRBV29-1, the J gene TRBJ2-6; a weak D match, TRBD2 (5 bases). Germline-derived CDR1 and CDR2 are SQVTM and ANQGSEA. V was clipped by 5 bases and J by 0 bases, with 20 bases between them. The CDR3 loop spans 18 amino acids. CDR3 bases: TGCAGCGTTAGAAATAGGCTAGCTGAAAACTCTGGGGCCAACGTCCTGACTTTC. This translates into CSVRNRLAENSGANVLTF.

V is TRBV5-1 and J is TRBJ2-1; a weak D match, TRBD1 (6 bases). Per germline, CDR1 SGHRS and CDR2 YFSETQ. Trimming pared 2 bases from V and 3 bases from J, leaving 9 bases between. The CDR3 length is 14 residues. The CDR3 DNA follows: TGCGCCAGCAGCTTTGACAGGAACTACAATGAGCAGTTCTTC. Residues: CASSFDRNYNEQFF.

Here the CDR3 reads CASSLRDFKNTGELFF. For the CDR3, the DNA is TGCGCCAGCAGCCTCCGGGACTTCAAAAACACCGGGGAGCTGTTTTTT. The V gene is TRBV5-1, the J gene TRBJ2-2; D is perhaps TRBD2 (6 bases). Trimming shortened V by 4 bases and J by 2 bases, and 15 bases separated the two germline ends. Germline V gene sequence: CDR1 SGHRS, CDR2 YFSETQ. The length of the CDR3 is 16 residues. Full variable domain (remainder filled in from reference TRBV5-1 and TRBJ2-2): KAGVTQTPRYLIKTRGQQVTLSCSPISGHRSVSWYQQTPGQGLQFLFEYFSETQRNKGNFPGRFSGRQFSNSRSEMNVSTLELGDSALYLCASSLRDFKNTGELFFGEGSRLTVL.

This clonotype was counted only a few times. The chain is built from TRBV27 and TRBJ2-5; TRBD1 matches 7 bases. V lost 4 bases to trimming and J lost 4 bases; unmatched junction nucleotides: 3. The CDR3 contains 13 residues. Germline CDR1 reads MNHEY; CDR2 reads SMNVEV (reference sequence). CDR3 coding DNA: TGTGCCAGCAGTTGTGAGGGGGCAGAGACCCAGTACTTC. Translation: CASSCEGAETQYF.

The chain is built from TRBV27 and TRBJ1-5, with TRBD1 as a possible D gene (5 bases). Trimming took 8 bases from V and 7 from J, leaving 6 bases between them. The CDR3 spans 10 residues. Per the germline V gene, CDR1 is MNHEY and CDR2 is SMNVEV (reference sequence). CDR3 sequence: CASPGQPQHF. CDR3 sequence (DNA): TGTGCCAGCCCAGGGCAGCCCCAGCATTTT.

This clonotype showed up just a few times. V usage is TRBV12-3 or TRBV12-4 and J usage is TRBJ1-2, with 7 bases matching TRBD1. V lost 10 bases and J lost 6; bases outside the gene matches: 14. The CDR3 runs 14 residues. Here the CDR3 DNA reads TGTGCCATTTCGAAAACCGGGACAGCTCATGGCTACACCTTC. It codes for CAISKTGTAHGYTF.

The rearrangement joins TRBV27 to TRBJ2-1; 9 positions agree with TRBD2. The CDR3 has 17 amino acids. In germline, CDR1 is MNHEY, CDR2 SMNVEV (reference sequence). The junction had 14 bases not matched to a gene; V was cut back by 4 bases and J by 7 bases. The CDR3 sequence: CASSSIGVAGVGNEQFF. CDR3 DNA: TGTGCCAGCAGTTCTATCGGGGTAGCGGGAGTGGGGAATGAGCAGTTCTTC.

This clonotype was seen only a few times. V gene TRBV12-3 or TRBV12-4 combines with J gene TRBJ2-3, with D hard to call. The CDR3 sequence is 14 residues long. The ends were cut back, 6 bases at V and 2 bases at J, with 12 bases in the middle. The CDR3 nucleotides read TGTGCCAGCAGCCTACAGAACCCCACAGATACGCAGTATTTT. This encodes CASSLQNPTDTQYF.

V is TRBV4-2 and J is TRBJ2-1, with 8 nucleotides matching TRBD2. CDR3 length: 17 amino acids. J gave up 4 bases and V 0 bases, and 8 bases lay outside the gene matches. CDR1 is LGHNA and CDR2 is YNFKEQ in the germline V gene. The CDR3 DNA reads TGTGCCAGCAGCCAAGAACCAGCGGGAGAGGTATACAATGAGCAGTTCTTC. Residues: CASSQEPAGEVYNEQFF.